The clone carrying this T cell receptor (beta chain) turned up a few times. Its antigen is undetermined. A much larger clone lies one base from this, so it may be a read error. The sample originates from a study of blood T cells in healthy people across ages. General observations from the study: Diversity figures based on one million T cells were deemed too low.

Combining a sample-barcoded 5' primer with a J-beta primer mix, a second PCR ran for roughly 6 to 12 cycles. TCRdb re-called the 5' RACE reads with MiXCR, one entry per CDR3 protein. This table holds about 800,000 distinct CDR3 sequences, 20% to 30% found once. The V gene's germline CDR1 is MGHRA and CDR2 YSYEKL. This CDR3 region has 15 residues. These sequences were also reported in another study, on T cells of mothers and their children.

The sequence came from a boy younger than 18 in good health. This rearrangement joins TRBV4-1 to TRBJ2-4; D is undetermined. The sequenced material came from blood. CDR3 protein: CVSSQGPRDWDIQYF. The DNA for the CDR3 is TGCGTCAGCAGCCAAGGCCCTCGAGACTGGGATATTCAGTACTTC.